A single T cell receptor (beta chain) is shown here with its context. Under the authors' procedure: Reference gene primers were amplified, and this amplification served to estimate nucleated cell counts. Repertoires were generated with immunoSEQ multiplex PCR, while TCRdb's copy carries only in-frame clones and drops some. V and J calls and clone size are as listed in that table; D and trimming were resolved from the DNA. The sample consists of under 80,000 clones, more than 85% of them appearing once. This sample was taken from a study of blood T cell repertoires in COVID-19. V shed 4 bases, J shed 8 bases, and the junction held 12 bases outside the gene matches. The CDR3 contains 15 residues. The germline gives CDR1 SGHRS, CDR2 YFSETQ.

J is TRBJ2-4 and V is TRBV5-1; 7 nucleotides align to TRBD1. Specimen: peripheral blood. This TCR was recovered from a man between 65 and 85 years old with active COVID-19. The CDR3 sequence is CASSESGGSGDIQYF. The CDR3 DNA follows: TGCGCCAGCAGCGAGTCAGGGGGAAGTGGGGACATTCAGTACTTC.